A selection of T cell receptor beta chains follows, all from one sample in a study of blood T cell repertoires in COVID-19. Sequencing was performed with immunoSEQ multiplex PCR; in TCRdb, only in-frame clones are kept and a portion is missing. The sample lists 250,000 to 350,000 clones, approximately 90% occurring once. The specimen sequenced was peripheral blood. The receptors derive from a woman in her forties or fifties with active or convalescent COVID-19. CDR3s include the opening cysteine and the closing phenylalanine or tryptophan. D genes are given only for firm matches. The size field is filled for only some rows; it gives once, few, many or a size class.

v_call: TRBV9; j_call: TRBJ1-2; clone_size: -; d_call: -; cdr3_nt: TGTGCCAGCAGCGTAGTGACAGGACCTGGCTACACCTTC; cdr3_aa: CASSVVTGPGYTF
v_call: TRBV5-4; j_call: TRBJ2-2; clone_size: -; d_call: -; cdr3_nt: TGTGCCAGCAGCGCAGGGGAATCGAACACCGGGGAGCTGTTTTTT; cdr3_aa: CASSAGESNTGELFF
v_call: TRBV2; j_call: TRBJ2-7; clone_size: -; d_call: TRBD2; cdr3_nt: TGTGCCAGCAGCGAGAGACTAGCGGGAGGGCCCTACGAGCAGTACTTC; cdr3_aa: CASSERLAGGPYEQYF
v_call: TRBV13; j_call: TRBJ2-3; clone_size: once; d_call: -; cdr3_nt: TGTGCCAGCAGCTACCCAAGAGGTGTGAATGGAGCAGATACGCAGTATTTT; cdr3_aa: CASSYPRGVNGADTQYF
v_call: TRBV10-3; j_call: TRBJ1-3; clone_size: -; d_call: -; cdr3_nt: TGTGCCATCAGTGAGTTAGCCTCGAGCTCTGGAAACACCATATATTTT; cdr3_aa: CAISELASSSGNTIYF
v_call: TRBV18; j_call: TRBJ2-1; clone_size: -; d_call: TRBD2; cdr3_nt: TGTGCCAGCTCCCCCGGACTAGTACCTGAGCAGTTCTTC; cdr3_aa: CASSPGLVPEQFF
v_call: TRBV5-6; j_call: TRBJ2-7; clone_size: -; d_call: TRBD1; cdr3_nt: TGTGCCAGCAGCTTGGGGGACAGGGTGGCGTACTTC; cdr3_aa: CASSLGDRVAYF
v_call: TRBV28; j_call: TRBJ1-2; clone_size: -; d_call: -; cdr3_nt: TGTGCCAGCAGTTTGGGCCAGGGCGGCGTGAGCTACACCTTC; cdr3_aa: CASSLGQGGVSYTF
v_call: TRBV10-3; j_call: TRBJ1-2; clone_size: -; d_call: -; cdr3_nt: TGTGCCATCAGTGACCCTGACACGAACTATGGCTACACCTTC; cdr3_aa: CAISDPDTNYGYTF
v_call: TRBV24-1; j_call: TRBJ1-2; clone_size: -; d_call: -; cdr3_nt: TGTGCCACCAGTGACATCACAACATCCAGGGGCTACACCTTC; cdr3_aa: CATSDITTSRGYTF
v_call: TRBV9; j_call: TRBJ2-1; clone_size: -; d_call: -; cdr3_nt: TGTGCCAGCAGCCCCCGAGGACTCAGGGAGCAGTTCTTC; cdr3_aa: CASSPRGLREQFF
v_call: TRBV27; j_call: TRBJ2-7; clone_size: -; d_call: -; cdr3_nt: TGTGCCAGCAAGACGCCGGGAGTCGGTGAGCAGTACTTC; cdr3_aa: CASKTPGVGEQYF
v_call: TRBV10-1; j_call: TRBJ1-2; clone_size: -; d_call: -; cdr3_nt: TGCGCCAGCTATTGGACCCGGAGGGAGGGCTACACCTTC; cdr3_aa: CASYWTRREGYTF
v_call: TRBV6-4; j_call: TRBJ1-1; clone_size: few; d_call: -; cdr3_nt: TGTGCCAGCAGTTTACAGGGCGGGGGAATGGGCGCTTTCTTT; cdr3_aa: CASSLQGGGMGAFF
v_call: TRBV3-1/TRBV3-2; j_call: TRBJ2-1; clone_size: -; d_call: TRBD2; cdr3_nt: TGTGCCAGCAGCCAAAGGTTTCTAGCGGGGGGATACAATGAGCAGTTCTTC; cdr3_aa: CASSQRFLAGGYNEQFF
v_call: TRBV14; j_call: TRBJ1-3; clone_size: few; d_call: -; cdr3_nt: TGTGCCAGCAGCCAGGTGACAGGAACTGGAAACACCATATATTTT; cdr3_aa: CASSQVTGTGNTIYF
v_call: TRBV10-3; j_call: TRBJ1-1; clone_size: -; d_call: -; cdr3_nt: TGTGCCATCAGTAGGGAGGTGGGCACTGAAGCTTTCTTT; cdr3_aa: CAISREVGTEAFF
v_call: TRBV30; j_call: TRBJ2-7; clone_size: -; d_call: -; cdr3_nt: TGTGCCTGGAGTCTCCGGGACTTTTCTTTTTCCTACGAGCAGTACTTC; cdr3_aa: CAWSLRDFSFSYEQYF
v_call: TRBV19; j_call: TRBJ2-1; clone_size: -; d_call: TRBD2; cdr3_nt: TGTGCCAGTACCCTAGCGGGAATTGATGAGCAGTTCTTC; cdr3_aa: CASTLAGIDEQFF
v_call: TRBV27; j_call: TRBJ1-2; clone_size: once; d_call: TRBD1; cdr3_nt: TGTGCCAGCAGTCCCTCCGGGACAGGGGGCTGGAACTATGGCTACACCTTC; cdr3_aa: CASSPSGTGGWNYGYTF
v_call: TRBV24-1; j_call: TRBJ2-3; clone_size: -; d_call: TRBD2; cdr3_nt: TGTGCCACCAGTGATTCGCCGGGGGGGAGCACAGATACGCAGTATTTT; cdr3_aa: CATSDSPGGSTDTQYF
v_call: TRBV5-4; j_call: TRBJ2-1; clone_size: -; d_call: TRBD2; cdr3_nt: TGTGCCAGCAGCCTGGTTGGGACTAACAATGAGCAGTTCTTC; cdr3_aa: CASSLVGTNNEQFF
v_call: TRBV3-1/TRBV3-2; j_call: TRBJ2-2; clone_size: once; d_call: -; cdr3_nt: TGTGCCAGCAGCCAACTCACCGGGGAGCTGTTTTTT; cdr3_aa: CASSQLTGELFF
v_call: TRBV4-1; j_call: TRBJ1-3; clone_size: -; d_call: -; cdr3_nt: TGCGCCAGCAGCCAAGAACAGGTCTCTGGAAACACCATATATTTT; cdr3_aa: CASSQEQVSGNTIYF
v_call: TRBV23-1; j_call: TRBJ2-7; clone_size: -; d_call: -; cdr3_nt: TGCGCCAGCAGTCAACCAACAGGGAATAACGAGCAGTACTTC; cdr3_aa: CASSQPTGNNEQYF
v_call: TRBV12-5; j_call: TRBJ1-1; clone_size: -; d_call: -; cdr3_nt: TGTGCTAGTGGTTTGGTAGTCGGCAGGGACTCTGAAGCTTTCTTT; cdr3_aa: CASGLVVGRDSEAFF
v_call: TRBV29-1; j_call: TRBJ1-1; clone_size: few; d_call: -; cdr3_nt: TGCAGCGCCACAGTGGAAACTCCTTTCTTT; cdr3_aa: CSATVETPFF
v_call: TRBV2; j_call: TRBJ2-1; clone_size: -; d_call: TRBD1; cdr3_nt: TGTGCCAGCGGGCCGGGACAGGGGTTCAATGAGCAGTTCTTC; cdr3_aa: CASGPGQGFNEQFF
v_call: TRBV29-1; j_call: TRBJ1-1; clone_size: -; d_call: TRBD1; cdr3_nt: TGCAGCGGCGGACAGGGGAACACTGAAGCTTTCTTT; cdr3_aa: CSGGQGNTEAFF
v_call: TRBV5-1; j_call: TRBJ2-7; clone_size: -; d_call: TRBD1; cdr3_nt: TGCGCCAGCAGCTTGGGTACAGGGGCCCACGGCTACGAGCAGTACTTC; cdr3_aa: CASSLGTGAHGYEQYF
v_call: TRBV18; j_call: TRBJ1-2; clone_size: -; d_call: -; cdr3_nt: TGTGCCAGCTCCCTACGACTGTTGCCCGAAGATGGCTACACCTTC; cdr3_aa: CASSLRLLPEDGYTF
v_call: TRBV4-2; j_call: TRBJ2-2; clone_size: -; d_call: TRBD1; cdr3_nt: TGTGCCAGCAGCCAAGCGAGACAGGGGGCCACCGGGGAGCTGTTTTTT; cdr3_aa: CASSQARQGATGELFF
v_call: TRBV6-2/TRBV6-3; j_call: TRBJ2-1; clone_size: -; d_call: -; cdr3_nt: TGTGCCAGCAGTTACCACCCCACGGGTAGCGGACACTACAATGAGCAGTTCTTC; cdr3_aa: CASSYHPTGSGHYNEQFF
v_call: TRBV30; j_call: TRBJ2-7; clone_size: -; d_call: -; cdr3_nt: TGTGCCTGGAGACTTTCCTACGAGCAGTACTTC; cdr3_aa: CAWRLSYEQYF
v_call: TRBV7-3; j_call: TRBJ1-2; clone_size: -; d_call: TRBD1; cdr3_nt: TGTGCCAGCAGCTTCGAGGGGGCTGCTGGCTACACCTTC; cdr3_aa: CASSFEGAAGYTF
v_call: TRBV3-1/TRBV3-2; j_call: TRBJ1-2; clone_size: few; d_call: -; cdr3_nt: TGTGCCAGCAGCCAAGTCTACTACTATGGCTACACCTTC; cdr3_aa: CASSQVYYYGYTF
v_call: TRBV7-3; j_call: TRBJ1-2; clone_size: -; d_call: -; cdr3_nt: TGTGCCAGCAGCTCTTCCCGGGTAAACTACACCTTC; cdr3_aa: CASSSSRVNYTF
v_call: TRBV28; j_call: TRBJ1-2; clone_size: -; d_call: -; cdr3_nt: TGTGCCAGCAGTTTAGGGGGGGGATTCAACTATGGCTACACCTTC; cdr3_aa: CASSLGGGFNYGYTF
v_call: TRBV19; j_call: TRBJ2-2; clone_size: -; d_call: -; cdr3_nt: TGTGCCAGAACAGGGTTTGTGATCACCGGGGAGCTGTTTTTT; cdr3_aa: CARTGFVITGELFF
v_call: TRBV18; j_call: TRBJ2-1; clone_size: -; d_call: -; cdr3_nt: TGTGCCAGCTCACTTACAGGGAGCCTTGGCAATGAGCAGTTCTTC; cdr3_aa: CASSLTGSLGNEQFF
v_call: TRBV19; j_call: TRBJ1-6; clone_size: -; d_call: -; cdr3_nt: TGTGCCAGTAGGATACAGGGAAATGGTAATTCACCCCTCCACTTT; cdr3_aa: CASRIQGNGNSPLHF
v_call: TRBV19; j_call: TRBJ2-3; clone_size: -; d_call: TRBD2; cdr3_nt: TGTGCCAGTAGTACCCTAGCGGGGAGAGGCTCAGATACGCAGTATTTT; cdr3_aa: CASSTLAGRGSDTQYF
v_call: TRBV10-3; j_call: TRBJ1-1; clone_size: -; d_call: TRBD1; cdr3_nt: TGTGCCATCAGTGAGTTTATAGGGACAGCGAACACTGAAGCTTTCTTT; cdr3_aa: CAISEFIGTANTEAFF
v_call: TRBV27; j_call: TRBJ2-7; clone_size: -; d_call: TRBD2; cdr3_nt: TGTGCCAGCAGTTTAAGGGGAGGACTAGCGGACATATCCTACGAGCAGTACTTC; cdr3_aa: CASSLRGGLADISYEQYF
v_call: TRBV27; j_call: TRBJ2-2; clone_size: -; d_call: -; cdr3_nt: TGTGCCAGCAGTGTCACAGGCTCCCCGAACACCGGGGAGCTGTTTTTT; cdr3_aa: CASSVTGSPNTGELFF